This is a list of T cell receptor beta chains from one sample in a study of T cells in narcolepsy. Using immunoSEQ multiplex PCR, the repertoire was profiled, and TCRdb retains in-frame clones only, with some absent. The top ten hold less than 1.2% of the sample, which has tens of thousands of clones, roughly four fifths seen once. The sample taken for sequencing was CD45RA- memory CD4+ T cells from PBMCs. These receptors were obtained from a human donor with narcolepsy. Each CDR3 is given with its conserved first and last residue. The order of the fields is J gene, clone size, V gene, D gene, CDR3 protein, CDR3 DNA. A D gene is named only where the DNA matches it firmly. Size tells how often a clone was seen (once, few, many) or the class of an expanded clone, and some rows leave it out.

j_gene: TRBJ1-5
abundance: -
v_gene: TRBV7-8
d_gene: -
CDR3aa: CASSLRTINQPQHF
CDR3nt: TGTGCCAGCAGCTTAAGGACCATAAATCAGCCCCAGCATTTT

j_gene: TRBJ2-1
abundance: -
v_gene: TRBV18
d_gene: TRBD2
CDR3aa: CASSPALLAGANEQFF
CDR3nt: TGTGCCAGCTCACCGGCGCTGCTAGCGGGAGCGAACGAGCAGTTCTTC

j_gene: TRBJ2-7
abundance: -
v_gene: TRBV5-1
d_gene: TRBD1
CDR3aa: CASSLDGQGDEQYF
CDR3nt: TGCGCCAGCAGCTTGGACGGACAGGGGGACGAGCAGTACTTC

j_gene: TRBJ1-4
abundance: -
v_gene: TRBV5-5
d_gene: -
CDR3aa: CASSRLGGGDEKLFF
CDR3nt: TGTGCCAGCAGCCGGTTGGGTGGAGGAGATGAAAAACTGTTTTTT

j_gene: TRBJ2-7
abundance: once
v_gene: TRBV7-9
d_gene: TRBD2
CDR3aa: CASSLVLAGNEQYF
CDR3nt: TGTGCCAGCAGCTTAGTGCTAGCGGGGAACGAGCAGTACTTC

j_gene: TRBJ1-4
abundance: -
v_gene: TRBV4-1
d_gene: -
CDR3aa: CASSQEEGLRGEKLFF
CDR3nt: TGCGCCAGCAGCCAAGAAGAGGGACTTAGGGGGGAAAAACTGTTTTTT

j_gene: TRBJ2-1
abundance: once
v_gene: TRBV9
d_gene: TRBD2
CDR3aa: CASSVLAGGGGNEQFF
CDR3nt: TGTGCCAGCAGCGTACTAGCGGGAGGAGGGGGCAATGAGCAGTTCTTC

j_gene: TRBJ2-7
abundance: -
v_gene: TRBV7-2
d_gene: TRBD1
CDR3aa: CASRTGTAGYEQYF
CDR3nt: TGTGCCAGCAGGACAGGGACCGCCGGTTACGAGCAGTACTTC

j_gene: TRBJ1-5
abundance: -
v_gene: TRBV6-6
d_gene: -
CDR3aa: CASSYTFNQPQHF
CDR3nt: TGTGCCAGCAGTTATACTTTCAATCAGCCCCAGCATTTT

j_gene: TRBJ2-2
abundance: -
v_gene: TRBV6-5
d_gene: -
CDR3aa: CASSKERAGELFF
CDR3nt: TGTGCCAGCAGTAAAGAGCGGGCCGGGGAGCTGTTTTTT

j_gene: TRBJ1-2
abundance: -
v_gene: TRBV19
d_gene: -
CDR3aa: CASSIRANGYTF
CDR3nt: TGTGCCAGTAGTATTCGGGCTAACGGCTACACCTTC

j_gene: TRBJ1-1
abundance: -
v_gene: TRBV15
d_gene: -
CDR3aa: CATSRQGGTEAFF
CDR3nt: TGTGCCACCAGCAGACAGGGAGGGACTGAAGCTTTCTTT

j_gene: TRBJ2-1
abundance: -
v_gene: TRBV28
d_gene: -
CDR3aa: CASSLGRAGEQFF
CDR3nt: TGTGCCAGCAGTTTAGGCAGGGCGGGTGAGCAGTTCTTC

j_gene: TRBJ1-3
abundance: -
v_gene: TRBV7-8
d_gene: -
CDR3aa: CASSGRGSGNTIYF
CDR3nt: TGTGCCAGCAGCGGCAGGGGCTCTGGAAACACCATATATTTT

j_gene: TRBJ2-5
abundance: -
v_gene: TRBV1
d_gene: -
CDR3aa: CTSSHGRGISQETQYF
CDR3nt: TGCACCAGCAGCCATGGCCGCGGGATCTCCCAAGAGACCCAGTACTTC